The 15 T cell receptor beta chains below come from one sample, sequenced in a study of blood T cell repertoires in COVID-19. Profiling relied on immunoSEQ multiplex PCR, and the TCRdb table lists in-frame clones only, not all of them. This sample carries roughly 250,000 clones, about nine tenths of them seen once, and the ten largest clones take around 0.83%. Material: peripheral blood. Receptors originate from a man aged 25-40 years with COVID-19, enrolled during active disease.

The V gene is TRBV6-1, the J gene TRBJ1-2, with D maybe TRBD1 (5 bases). Per germline, CDR1 MNHNS and CDR2 SASEGT. V dropped 0 bases and J dropped 1 base, with 15 bases sitting between them. CDR3 length: 17 residues. The CDR3 DNA sequence: TGTGCCAGCAGTGAAGCGACCGGCGCAGGGTTTAACTATGGCTACACCTTC. Translating gives CASSEATGAGFNYGYTF.

This chain joins TRBV3-1 (or the pseudogene TRBV3-2) and TRBJ2-1, with 9 bases matching TRBD1. CDR1 is LGHDT and CDR2 is YNNKEL in the germline V gene (reference sequence). There are 15 residues in the CDR3. V lost 2 bases and J lost 7; bases outside the gene matches: 6. The CDR3 here is CASSQTGTGKNEQFF. In nucleotides, the CDR3 is TGTGCCAGCAGCCAAACCGGGACAGGGAAGAATGAGCAGTTCTTC.

A word on this clone: Other DNA sequences in this sample translate to the same CDR3. This chain uses TRBV6-5 with TRBJ2-5; 7 positions agree with TRBD2. The junction had 3 bases not matched to a gene; V was cut back by 0 bases and J by 5 bases. CDR1 is MNHEY and CDR2 is SVGAGI in the germline V gene. This CDR3 comprises 14 residues. CDR3 bases: TGTGCCAGCAGTTACTCGGGGGGGAGGGAGACCCAGTACTTC. This sequence encodes CASSYSGGRETQYF.

This sequence joins TRBV18 and TRBJ1-2; D is ambiguous. Germline V lookup: CDR1 KGHSH, CDR2 LQKENI. V dropped 0 bases and J dropped 5 bases, with 7 bases sitting between them. The CDR3 is made up of 13 amino acids. The CDR3 region is CASSPPPGYGYTF. DNA for the CDR3: TGTGCCAGCTCACCACCGCCGGGATATGGCTACACCTTC.

This clone was observed a single time. The chain joins TRBV5-6 to TRBJ1-1, with D unclear. This CDR3 has 14 residues. Per the germline V gene, CDR1 is SGHDT and CDR2 is YYEEEE. The V and J ends lost 0 bases and 0 bases respectively, with 6 bases between them. The CDR3 DNA follows: TGTGCCAGCAGCTTGGCTAACTTGAACACTGAAGCTTTCTTT. As protein: CASSLANLNTEAFF.

Turning to this clone: Different DNA sequences within this sample yield the same CDR3. The rearrangement joins TRBV10-1 to TRBJ1-1, with TRBD1 identical over 8 bases. Germline values: CDR1 WNHNN, CDR2 SYGVQD (reference sequence). J lost 1 base, V lost 2 bases, and 0 bases had no gene match. The CDR3 runs 14 residues. DNA of the CDR3: TGCGCCAGCAGTGAGGGACAGGGGAACACTGAAGCTTTCTTT. It translates to CASSEGQGNTEAFF.

This chain uses TRBV29-1 with TRBJ1-1; 10 nucleotides match TRBD1. V dropped 7 bases and J dropped 5; count of bases not matched to a gene: 13. CDR3 length: 15 residues. The germline CDR1 and CDR2 sequences are SQVTM and ANQGSEA. CDR3 sequence (DNA): TGCAGCGCCCTAAAGGGACAGGGGTTTGGGACTGAAGCTTTCTTT. It encodes CSALKGQGFGTEAFF.

This clone appeared a few times. The chain has TRBV5-4 and TRBJ1-5; no firm D call. Germline assignment: CDR1 SGHNT and CDR2 YYREEE (reference sequence). This CDR3 region has 14 residues. Trimming took off 3 bases at V and 0 bases at J, with 7 bases between the two ends. CDR3 nucleotide sequence: TGTGCCAGCAGCTCGTATAATAGCAATCAGCCCCAGCATTTT. Translated, it gives CASSSYNSNQPQHF.

V gene TRBV7-6 combines with J gene TRBJ1-5, with D tentatively TRBD1 (6 bases). Germline V gene data show CDR1 as SGHVS and CDR2 as FNYEAQ. This CDR3 comprises 14 residues. Trimming cost V 3 bases and J 6 bases, with 12 bases left between them. The CDR3 DNA sequence: TGTGCCAGCAGCTTGGATCTACAGGGTCAGCCCCAGCATTTT. Translation gives CASSLDLQGQPQHF.

The chain has TRBV7-6 and TRBJ2-3, with D unresolved. Germline V gene lookup returns CDR1 SGHVS and CDR2 FNYEAQ. This CDR3 has 15 residues. Trimming took 5 bases from V and 0 from J, leaving 12 bases between them. The CDR3 here is CASSLGQPSTDTQYF. CDR3 nucleotides: TGTGCCAGCAGCCTTGGGCAGCCTAGCACAGATACGCAGTATTTT.

The J gene is TRBJ2-3, the V gene TRBV7-9, with D unclear. CDR3 size: 17 residues. Germline CDR1 and CDR2: SEHNR and FQNEAQ (reference sequence). The V gene lost 2 bases and the J gene lost 2 bases, with 17 bases spanning the gap. CDR3 loop: CASSLSRLAANTDTQYF. The CDR3 nucleotides read TGTGCCAGCAGCTTATCCCGTCTGGCGGCCAACACAGATACGCAGTATTTT. Full variable domain (outside the CDR3, taken from reference TRBV7-9 and TRBJ2-3): DTGVSQNPRHKITKRGQNVTFRCDPISEHNRLYWYRQTLGQGPEFLTYFQNEAQLEKSRLLSDRFSAERPKGSFSTLEIQRTEQGDSAMYLCASSLSRLAANTDTQYFGPGTRLTVL.

The chain recombines TRBV10-3 with TRBJ2-5; possible D gene TRBD1, 6 bases. The CDR3 length is 15 residues. V dropped 0 bases and J dropped 4 bases, with 12 bases sitting between them. Germline V lookup: CDR1 ENHRY, CDR2 SYGVKD. For the CDR3, the DNA is TGTGCCATCAGTGAGTCGACCCAGGGGACAGAGACCCAGTACTTC. Translating it yields CAISESTQGTETQYF.

The chain uses TRBV7-6 and TRBJ1-2, with D perhaps matching TRBD1 (6 bases). Germline lookup yields CDR1 SGHVS and CDR2 FNYEAQ. The CDR3 runs 15 residues. V was pared by 5 bases and J by 4 bases, with 17 bases between. The CDR3 DNA reads TGTGCCAGCAGCATTCAGGGGAGTTTGGGCTATGGCTACACCTTC. The encoded protein is CASSIQGSLGYGYTF.

This clone occurred once. This chain connects TRBV4-1 to TRBJ1-2; 7 bases are shared with TRBD1. The CDR3 spans 15 residues. The V and J ends lost 3 bases and 1 base, in that order; junction bases with no gene match: 5. The germline V gene encodes CDR1 MGHRA and CDR2 YSYEKL. CDR3: CASSQLGQHNYGYTF. Here the CDR3 DNA reads TGCGCCAGCAGCCAGCTGGGACAGCATAACTATGGCTACACCTTC.

The chain has TRBV7-3 and TRBJ2-7; D is unresolved. CDR1 SGHTA and CDR2 FQGTGA come from the germline V gene. Trimming shortened V by 5 bases and J by 0 bases, and 5 bases separated the two germline ends. The CDR3 runs 12 residues. The CDR3 loop reads CASSPNSYEQYF. The CDR3 DNA follows: TGTGCCAGCAGCCCAAACTCCTACGAGCAGTACTTC.